The 9 T cell receptor beta chains given below trace back to one sample, sequenced in a study of breast tumors, draining lymph nodes, adjacent tissues. TCRdb re-called the multiplex PCR reads with MiXCR, one entry per CDR3 protein. The table includes more than 10,000 distinct CDR3 sequences, 55% to 65% detected once. The source material was tumor-adjacent breast tissue. The receptors come from a female donor with breast cancer. Some clones in this sample may be carry-over from other donors' samples.

In DNA form, the CDR3 reads TGCAGCGCGGGTGGCTACACCTTC. This encodes CSAGGYTF. This chain connects TRBV29-1 to TRBJ1-2; no reliable D call. Trimming pared 7 bases from V and 7 bases from J, leaving 4 bases between. Germline V lookup: CDR1 SQVTM, CDR2 ANQGSEA. CDR3 length equals 8 residues.

This clonotype was detected ten times or more. With a much larger clone just one base away, this may be a read error. The chain employs TRBV20-1 and TRBJ1-5; 7 bases fit TRBD1. Germline V gives CDR1 DFQATT, CDR2 SNEGSKA (reference sequence). V trimming: 3 bases; J trimming: 9 bases; junction bases outside the gene matches: 11. CDR3 length: 14 amino acids. The CDR3 DNA reads TGCAGTGCTAGGGAGGGTCGACAGGGTCCGCCCCAGCATTTT. Translated: CSAREGRQGPPQHF.

This clonotype was detected ten times or more. The V gene is TRBV12-3 or TRBV12-4, the J gene TRBJ1-1, with a weak D call TRBD1 (6 bases). The ends were cut back, 6 bases at V and 3 bases at J, with 14 bases in the middle. CDR3 length equals 14 residues. The CDR3 loop is CASSHDRFDTEAFF. The CDR3 DNA sequence: TGTGCCAGCAGCCACGACAGGTTTGACACTGAAGCTTTCTTT.

The CDR3 coding sequence is TGTGCCAGCAGCCGGCGGTGGACGGATAATCAGCCCCAGCATTTT. Residues: CASSRRWTDNQPQHF. This sequence joins TRBV7-4 and TRBJ1-5; D is undetermined. V lost 5 bases and J 4 bases, leaving 15 bases between the germline ends. Germline loops: CDR1 SGHVT, CDR2 SQSDAQ. The CDR3 has 15 amino acids.

This clonotype is labeled medium-sized. The chain carries TRBV20-1 and TRBJ2-7; 11 bases align to TRBD1. The ends lost 0 bases at V and 3 bases at J; junction bases unmatched: 16. CDR3 length equals 19 residues. CDR1 and CDR2 (germline): DFQATT, SNEGSKA (reference sequence). The CDR3 sequence is CSARDTGQGVTLVDYEQYF. Written as DNA, the CDR3 is TGCAGTGCTAGAGATACGGGACAGGGGGTAACCCTCGTGGACTACGAGCAGTACTTC.

This clonotype was recorded many times. This chain uses TRBV30 with TRBJ2-2, with a tentative D call TRBD2 (6 bases). Germline CDR1 is GTSNPN and CDR2 is SVGIG (reference sequence). Trimming took off 5 bases at V and 1 base at J, with 14 bases between the two ends. The CDR3 length is 15 residues. This CDR3 is CAWGGERGNTGELFF. The CDR3 DNA sequence: TGTGCCTGGGGAGGGGAGAGGGGGAACACCGGGGAGCTGTTTTTT. Drawing the rest from reference TRBV30 and TRBJ2-2, the complete variable domain is SQTIHQWPATLVQPVGSPLSLECTVEGTSNPNLYWYRQAAGRGLQLLFYSVGIGQISSEVPQNLSASRPQDRQFILSSKKLLLSDSGFYLCAWGGERGNTGELFFGEGSRLTVL.

The chain employs TRBV5-4 and TRBJ2-7, with 12 bases that match TRBD2. Germline V gene lookup returns CDR1 SGHNT and CDR2 YYREEE (reference sequence). The junction had 7 bases not matched to a gene; V was cut back by 3 bases and J by 0 bases. The CDR3 totals 17 residues. CDR3 loop: CASSSFGLAGNSYEQYF. In nucleotides, the CDR3 is TGTGCCAGCAGCTCCTTCGGACTAGCGGGGAACTCCTACGAGCAGTACTTC.

This clonotype was detected only a few times. At one of its ends the junction is not consistent with the germline gene, which may arise from a read error. The chain joins TRBV7-9 to TRBJ2-7; no definite D call. The CDR3 extends over 13 amino acids. CDR1 and CDR2 from the germline V gene are SEHNR and FQNEAQ (reference sequence). CDR3 sequence: CASRFEPLYEQYF. The CDR3 nucleotides read TGCGCCAGCAGATTCGAGCCACTCTACGAGCAGTACTTC.

The chain is built from TRBV15 and TRBJ2-7, with a tentative D call TRBD2 (6 bases). The CDR3 runs to 15 residues. Germline lookup yields CDR1 LNHNV and CDR2 YYDKDF (reference sequence). The ends were cut back, 0 bases at V and 5 bases at J, with 14 bases in the middle. CDR3 coding DNA: TGTGCCACCAGCAGAGATCTCGGGGGTAGGAACGAGCAGTACTTC. This sequence encodes CATSRDLGGRNEQYF.